This paragraph reports one T cell receptor beta chain. This sample is part of a study of control samples from healthy donors and cancer patients. Sequenced by immunoSEQ multiplex PCR; TCRdb stores in-frame clones only, minus some. Of about 180,000 clones listed, nearly 90% are singletons. The V segment lost 2 bases and the J segment 3 bases; nucleotides outside the gene matches: 5. The length of the CDR3 is 15 residues. From germline, CDR1 is SGHNT and CDR2 YENEEA. The rearrangement links TRBV11-3 to TRBJ2-7, with 9 bases matching TRBD1. This sequence was found in a woman aged 50 to 65 in good health. Sequenced material: blood. The CDR3 DNA is TGTGCCAGCAGCTTAAAGGGACAGGGAGTCTACGAGCAGTACTTC. This codes for CASSLKGQGVYEQYF. The complete variable domain, with remaining parts taken from reference TRBV11-3 and TRBJ2-7, reads EAGVVQSPRYKIIEKKQPVAFWCNPISGHNTLYWYLQNLGQGPELLIRYENEEAVDDSQLPKDRFSAERLKGVDSTLKIQPAELGDSAVYLCASSLKGQGVYEQYFGPGTRLTVT.